The 32 T cell receptor beta chains below come from one sample, sequenced in a study of T cells expressing NK-cell markers. TCRdb reworked the 5' RACE reads into one entry per CDR3 protein, no DNA. Recorded for this sample: approximately 460,000 distinct CDR3 sequences. Sequencing was carried out using blood T cells: a sorted CD56 or NKG2C T cell subset, CD4+ or CD8+ T cells, or bulk PBMC T cells (not recorded which). Source of these receptors: a woman between 18 and 75 years old in good health.

The chain combines TRBV12-3 or TRBV12-4 with TRBJ1-6. The CDR3 is 13 amino acids. The CDR3 loop reads CASRRDGNSPLHF.

V is TRBV13 and J is TRBJ2-5. The CDR3 extends over 14 amino acids. The V gene's germline CDR1 is PRHDT and CDR2 FYEKMQ (reference sequence). This chain's CDR3 is CASSLWRDQETQYF.

The chain links TRBV12-3 or TRBV12-4 to TRBJ1-5; TCRdb proposes TRBD1, but this gene call is untestable without DNA. The CDR3 loop spans 15 amino acids. CDR3 in amino acids: CASSQGGASNQPQHF.

The chain carries TRBV24-1 and TRBJ1-1; the TRBD1 assignment by TCRdb is unverifiable without DNA. The CDR3 has 16 residues. The germline V gene encodes CDR1 KGHDR and CDR2 SFDVKD. CDR3 in amino acids: CATSDYPFGVYTEAFF.

The genes are TRBV3-1 and TRBJ2-2; TCRdb gives TRBD2 as the D gene, but with no DNA this cannot be confirmed. This CDR3 has 16 amino acids. The germline CDR1 and CDR2 sequences are LGHDT and YNNKEL (reference sequence). CDR3 residues: CASSQGSPPPTGELFF. Looking up the rest from reference TRBV3-1 and TRBJ2-2 gives the full variable domain: DTAVSQTPKYLVTQMGNDKSIKCEQNLGHDTMYWYKQDSKKFLKIMFSYNNKELIINETVPNRFSPKSPDKAHLNLHINSLELGDSAVYFCASSQGSPPPTGELFFGEGSRLTVL.

The V call is TRBV20-1, the J call TRBJ2-1; TCRdb proposes TRBD1, but this gene call is untestable without DNA. Germline V gene data show CDR1 as DFQATT and CDR2 as SNEGSKA (reference sequence). The length of the CDR3 is 13 residues. This chain's CDR3 is CSATTGAGNEQFF.

CDR3 loop: CSFQGGSETQYF. The rearrangement links TRBV29-1 to TRBJ2-5; TCRdb names TRBD1, which stays unverified in the absence of DNA. The CDR3 is 12 amino acids. CDR1 SQVTM and CDR2 ANQGSEA come from the germline V gene.

This sequence joins TRBV29-1 and TRBJ2-1; the D call from TCRdb, TRBD2, cannot be confirmed without DNA. The CDR3 sequence is 13 residues long. Germline CDR1 SQVTM, CDR2 ANQGSEA. The CDR3 loop is CSVSRVLVYEQFF.

The chain links TRBV7-8 to TRBJ2-1; TCRdb's D gene call, TRBD2, goes unchecked for lack of DNA. CDR1 SGHVS and CDR2 FQNEAQ come from the germline V gene. This CDR3 contains 14 residues. The CDR3 sequence: CASRGTATNNEQFF.

This chain links TRBV25-1 with TRBJ2-7; the D call of TRBD1 rests on TCRdb alone, since no DNA is present to check it. Germline V CDR1 and CDR2: MGHDK, SYGVNS. The CDR3 runs 15 residues. CDR3: CASSGKGAGVYEQYF.

This sequence joins TRBV20-1 and TRBJ2-3; the D call from TCRdb, TRBD2, cannot be confirmed without DNA. The germline V gene encodes CDR1 DFQATT and CDR2 SNEGSKA (reference sequence). This CDR3 comprises 15 residues. The CDR3 loop is CSARLSGSFTDTQYF.

This chain links TRBV28 with TRBJ2-2; the D gene TCRdb calls, TRBD1, cannot be checked with no DNA. Germline V CDR1 and CDR2: MDHEN, SYDVKM. The CDR3 is made up of 15 amino acids. The CDR3 here is CASSLLDRGTGELFF. Based on the CDR3 plus reference TRBV28 and TRBJ2-2, the full variable domain is DVKVTQSSRYLVKRTGEKVFLECVQDMDHENMFWYRQDPGLGLRLIYFSYDVKMKEKGDIPEGYSVSREKKERFSLILESASTNQTSMYLCASSLLDRGTGELFFGEGSRLTVL.

This rearrangement joins TRBV4-3 to TRBJ2-4; TCRdb designates TRBD1, a call that cannot be tested without DNA. The CDR3 has 16 residues. Germline V lookup: CDR1 LGHNA, CDR2 YSLEER. This chain's CDR3 is CASSQGLSTGGDIQYF.

The V gene is TRBV11-2, the J gene TRBJ1-6; TCRdb lists TRBD1, though no DNA is available to test this call. CDR1 and CDR2 from the germline V gene are SGHAT and FQNNGV. The CDR3 totals 14 residues. The chain's CDR3 is CASTYGGPNSPLHF.

V is TRBV7-2 and J is TRBJ1-4; TCRdb gives TRBD1 as the D gene, but with no DNA this cannot be confirmed. Germline V gene sequence: CDR1 SGHTA, CDR2 FQGNSA. The CDR3 spans 14 residues. The CDR3: CASSPGQAPEKLFF.

V and J are TRBV3-1 and TRBJ2-3. CDR1 and CDR2 (germline): LGHDT, YNNKEL (reference sequence). The CDR3 is 12 amino acids. The CDR3 protein is CASSQQTDTQYF.

This chain connects TRBV28 to TRBJ1-5; TCRdb indicates TRBD1, and absent DNA this call remains unverified. The germline V gene encodes CDR1 MDHEN and CDR2 SYDVKM. The length of the CDR3 is 17 residues. This CDR3 is CASSLPPGQGGNQPQHF.

V and J are TRBV7-2 and TRBJ1-4. This CDR3 has 17 amino acids. Germline values: CDR1 SGHTA, CDR2 FQGNSA. CDR3 amino acids: CASSLAAGRQYNEKLFF.

The CDR3 sequence: CASSIRDPNEQFF. The chain joins TRBV19 to TRBJ2-1; TCRdb proposes TRBD1, but this gene call is untestable without DNA. The V gene's germline CDR1 is LNHDA and CDR2 SQIVND (reference sequence). This CDR3 is 13 amino acids long.

CDR3 in amino acids: CASSILLAEGDEQYF. V usage is TRBV19 and J usage is TRBJ2-7; TCRdb's D call, TRBD2, is unchecked because there is no DNA. Germline CDR1 and CDR2: LNHDA and SQIVND (reference sequence). The CDR3 is 15 amino acids.

This chain connects TRBV28 to TRBJ2-7; TCRdb gives TRBD1 as the D gene, but with no DNA this cannot be confirmed. This CDR3 spans 14 amino acids. The germline V gene has CDR1 MDHEN and CDR2 SYDVKM. CDR3: CASSTGKKLYEQYF. The full variable domain, in which reference TRBV28 and TRBJ2-7 provide the parts outside the CDR3, is DVKVTQSSRYLVKRTGEKVFLECVQDMDHENMFWYRQDPGLGLRLIYFSYDVKMKEKGDIPEGYSVSREKKERFSLILESASTNQTSMYLCASSTGKKLYEQYFGPGTRLTVT.

The J gene is TRBJ2-6, the V gene TRBV6-5. Per germline, CDR1 MNHEY and CDR2 SVGAGI. The CDR3 extends over 17 amino acids. CDR3 protein: CASSYHQPGSGANVLTF.

The chain carries TRBV7-2 and TRBJ1-2. The CDR3 loop spans 15 amino acids. CDR1 and CDR2 (germline): SGHTA, FQGNSA. CDR3 sequence reads: CASSLDVKANYGYTF.

V gene TRBV5-1 combines with J gene TRBJ2-7. Germline V gene lookup returns CDR1 SGHRS and CDR2 YFSETQ. The CDR3 totals 14 residues. CDR3 amino acids: CASSVMTHAYEQYF.

The chain combines TRBV6-2 or TRBV6-3 with TRBJ2-7. The CDR3 loop spans 12 amino acids. Germline V gene data show CDR1 as MNHEY and CDR2 as SVGEGT. The CDR3 loop reads CASSYYEGEQYF.

The V and J genes are TRBV11-2 and TRBJ2-1. Germline V gene lookup returns CDR1 SGHAT and CDR2 FQNNGV. The CDR3 is 13 amino acids. This CDR3 is CASSFIDLDEQFF. Full variable domain (remainder filled in from reference TRBV11-2 and TRBJ2-1): EAGVAQSPRYKIIEKRQSVAFWCNPISGHATLYWYQQILGQGPKLLIQFQNNGVVDDSQLPKDRFSAERLKGVDSTLKIQPAKLEDSAVYLCASSFIDLDEQFFGPGTRLTVL.

The rearrangement links TRBV11-2 to TRBJ2-2; absent DNA, TCRdb's TRBD1 call cannot be checked. CDR3 size: 16 residues. The germline CDR1 and CDR2 sequences are SGHAT and FQNNGV. This CDR3 is CASSRHDSGRTGELFF.

The chain employs TRBV7-9 and TRBJ2-2. Germline CDR1 and CDR2: SEHNR and FQNEAQ (reference sequence). This CDR3 contains 14 residues. The CDR3 loop reads CASSPTENTGELFF.

V is TRBV6-2 or TRBV6-3 and J is TRBJ2-5; TCRdb designates TRBD2, a call that cannot be tested without DNA. Germline V gene sequence: CDR1 MNHEY, CDR2 SVGEGT. CDR3 length equals 14 residues. The CDR3 loop reads CASSGLAGGETQYF.

V usage is TRBV7-2 and J usage is TRBJ2-1; checking the TCRdb D call of TRBD2 is not possible without DNA. Germline V CDR1 and CDR2: SGHTA, FQGNSA. The CDR3 is 14 residues long. CDR3: CASSSGLTYNEQFF.

The CDR3 sequence is CASSPEEANYGYTF. This chain uses TRBV18 with TRBJ1-2. Germline CDR1 reads KGHSH; CDR2 reads LQKENI. CDR3 length: 14 residues. Full variable domain (remainder filled in from reference TRBV18 and TRBJ1-2): NAGVMQNPRHLVRRRGQEARLRCSPMKGHSHVYWYRQLPEEGLKFMVYLQKENIIDESGMPKERFSAEFPKEGPSILRIQQVVRGDSAAYFCASSPEEANYGYTFGSGTRLTVV.

The V and J genes are TRBV7-2 and TRBJ2-5; TCRdb reports TRBD2, a call that lacks DNA to check it against. Germline values: CDR1 SGHTA, CDR2 FQGNSA. This CDR3 spans 12 amino acids. CDR3 region: CASGLSYETQYF.